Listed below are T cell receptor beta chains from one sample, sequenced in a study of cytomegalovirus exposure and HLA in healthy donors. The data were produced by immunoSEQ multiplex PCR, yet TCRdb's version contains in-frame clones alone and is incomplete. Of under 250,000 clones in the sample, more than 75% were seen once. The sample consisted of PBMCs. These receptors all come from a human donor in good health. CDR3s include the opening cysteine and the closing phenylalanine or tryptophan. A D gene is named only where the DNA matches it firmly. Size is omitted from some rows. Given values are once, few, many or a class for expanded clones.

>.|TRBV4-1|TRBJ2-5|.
CASILMGLSIIIEGETQYF
TGCGCCAGCATCCTAATGGGCCTTTCGATCATTATTGAGGGTGAGACCCAGTACTTC
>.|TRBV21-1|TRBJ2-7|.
CASSEKELHHYEQYF
TGTGCCAGCAGCGAGAAGGAGCTACACCACTACGAGCAGTACTTC
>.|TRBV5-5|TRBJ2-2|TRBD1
CASSFHVGTGRNTGELFF
TGTGCCAGCAGTTTTCATGTGGGGACAGGCAGAAACACCGGGGAGCTGTTTTTT
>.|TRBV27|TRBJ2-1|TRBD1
CASSLIAAQRGHEQFF
TGTGCCAGCAGTTTAATTGCTGCCCAAAGGGGGCATGAGCAGTTCTTC
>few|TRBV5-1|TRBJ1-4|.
CASSLGSGQGTNEKLFF
TGCGCCAGCAGCTTGGGGTCGGGGCAGGGGACTAATGAAAAACTGTTTTTT
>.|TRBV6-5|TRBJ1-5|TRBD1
CASSSGQGGQPQHF
TGTGCCAGCAGTTCCGGACAGGGAGGACAGCCCCAGCATTTT
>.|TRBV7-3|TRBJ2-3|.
CASSSNYSPDTQYF
TGTGCCAGCAGCTCTAATTATTCACCAGATACGCAGTATTTT
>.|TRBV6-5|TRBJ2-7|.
CASSWGGGTHYEQYF
TGTGCCAGCAGTTGGGGGGGCGGGACTCACTACGAGCAGTACTTC
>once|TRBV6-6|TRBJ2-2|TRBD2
CASSPQAGENTGELFF
TGTGCCAGCAGTCCACAAGCGGGAGAGAACACCGGGGAGCTGTTTTTT
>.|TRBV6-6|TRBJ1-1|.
CASSYGWEGIGTEAFF
TGTGCCAGCAGTTACGGCTGGGAGGGTATCGGCACTGAAGCTTTCTTT
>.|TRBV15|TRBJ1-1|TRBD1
CATSRGQGSTEAFF
TGTGCCACCAGCAGAGGACAGGGGAGCACTGAAGCTTTCTTT
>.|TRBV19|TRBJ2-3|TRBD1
CASATGGLTDTQYF
TGTGCCAGTGCGACAGGGGGCTTGACAGATACGCAGTATTTT
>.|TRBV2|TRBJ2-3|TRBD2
CASNNPGGGAGTDTQYF
TGTGCCAGCAACAACCCCGGGGGGGGCGCGGGCACAGATACGCAGTATTTT
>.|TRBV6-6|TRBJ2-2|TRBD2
CASSRGRAKMGELFF
TGTGCCAGCTCTCGCGGGAGGGCCAAGATGGGGGAGCTGTTTTTT
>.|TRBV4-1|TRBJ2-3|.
CASSHVLATSTDTQYF
TGCGCCAGCAGCCATGTTTTAGCAACTAGCACAGATACGCAGTATTTT
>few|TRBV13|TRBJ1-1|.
CASARENTEAFF
TGTGCCAGCGCTCGGGAGAACACTGAAGCTTTCTTT
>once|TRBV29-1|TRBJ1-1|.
CSVEDGWNTEAFF
TGCAGCGTTGAAGACGGGTGGAACACTGAAGCTTTCTTT
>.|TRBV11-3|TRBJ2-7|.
CASSLFSGSSYEQYF
TGTGCCAGCAGCTTATTCAGCGGTAGCTCCTACGAGCAGTACTTC
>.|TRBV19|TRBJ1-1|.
CASSMSVSLNTEAFF
TGTGCCAGTAGTATGTCGGTTAGCCTGAACACTGAAGCTTTCTTT
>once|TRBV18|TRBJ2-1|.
CASSPPLRGRINEQFF
TGTGCCAGCTCACCACCACTGAGAGGGCGGATCAATGAGCAGTTCTTC